A single sample gave rise to the 22 T cell receptor beta chains below, sequenced in a study of early T cells in non-severe SARS-CoV-2 infection. TCRdb re-called the 5' RACE reads through MiXCR, storing one row per CDR3 protein. The table has 30,000 to 40,000 distinct CDR3 sequences, roughly 9.2% seen once; the top ten hold around 13%. Sequencing was carried out using whole blood. These TCRs come from an adult who was a healthcare worker with PCR-confirmed SARS-CoV-2 infection or an uninfected control (not recorded which).

This clonotype was seen ten or more times. The rearrangement links TRBV9 to TRBJ1-2, with 7 bases lining up with TRBD1. J was trimmed by 5 bases and V by 1 base; bases with no gene match: 5. Germline-derived CDR1 and CDR2 are SGDLS and YYNGEE. There are 14 residues in the CDR3. CDR3 protein: CASSVPGQLYGYTF. CDR3 nucleotide sequence: TGTGCCAGCAGCGTACCGGGACAGCTTTATGGCTACACCTTC.

V is TRBV20-1 and J is TRBJ1-6; 8 nucleotides align to TRBD1. CDR1 and CDR2 from the germline V gene are DFQATT and SNEGSKA (reference sequence). With V trimmed by 5 bases and J by 7 bases, 7 bases remained unmatched. The CDR3 has 14 residues. The CDR3 protein is CSAARAGGNSPLHF. DNA of the CDR3: TGCAGTGCTGCGAGAGCAGGGGGCAATTCACCCCTCCACTTT.

This clonotype has at least ten counts. The chain links TRBV12-3 or TRBV12-4 to TRBJ1-3, with D hard to call. The CDR3 is 13 residues long. The V and J ends lost 8 bases and 2 bases respectively, with 10 bases between them. CDR3 region: CASSRAAGNTIYF. CDR3 nucleotide sequence: TGTGCCAGCTCCCGTGCAGCTGGAAACACCATATATTTT.

This clonotype was seen at least ten times. This chain joins TRBV6-5 and TRBJ1-5; D perhaps matches TRBD1 (5 bases). This CDR3 contains 17 residues. Trimming took off 7 bases at V and 2 bases at J, with 21 bases between the two ends. Germline lookup yields CDR1 MNHEY and CDR2 SVGAGI. In nucleotides, the CDR3 is TGTGCCAGCAAACCGGGACCCCTAGACTACGGCAATCAGCCCCAGCATTTT. This sequence encodes CASKPGPLDYGNQPQHF.

The chain carries TRBV25-1 and TRBJ1-1; D might be TRBD1 (5 bases). The germline gives CDR1 MGHDK, CDR2 SYGVNS. V lost 3 bases and J 11 bases, leaving 19 bases between the germline ends. CDR3 size: 14 residues. The CDR3 coding sequence is TGTGCCAGCAGTGAGCTTACACGGCCTGGGGGGGCTTTCTTT. Protein product: CASSELTRPGGAFF.

V gene TRBV2 combines with J gene TRBJ2-1, with unresolved D. This CDR3 has 13 amino acids. The germline V and J ends were trimmed by 2 bases and 8 bases, with 10 bases remaining between them. In germline, CDR1 is SNHLY, CDR2 FYNNEI. CDR3 region: CASSESYWDEQFF. In DNA form, the CDR3 reads TGTGCCAGCAGTGAAAGTTACTGGGATGAGCAGTTCTTC.

This clonotype has a count of ten or more. The chain recombines TRBV6-5 with TRBJ1-4, with D unclear. Germline V gene data show CDR1 as MNHEY and CDR2 as SVGAGI. V gave up 6 bases and J gave up 2 bases, with 13 bases separating them. The CDR3 has 15 amino acids. The CDR3 region has the DNA TGTGCCAGCAGAAGGAATCAGGCGACTAATGAAAAACTGTTTTTT. It codes for CASRRNQATNEKLFF.

The sample holds many counts of this clonotype. The genes are TRBV6-6 and TRBJ2-1; the match to TRBD2 covers 15 bases. The CDR3 runs to 13 residues. V shed 7 bases and J 10 bases; nucleotides not matched to a gene: 2. CDR1 and CDR2 (germline): MNHNY, SVGAGI (reference sequence). Here the CDR3 reads CASTGLAGGEQFF. Written as DNA, the CDR3 is TGTGCCAGCACCGGACTAGCGGGGGGGGAGCAGTTCTTC.

This clonotype was recorded many times. The chain is built from TRBV6-5 and TRBJ1-2; no clear D. Germline V gene data show CDR1 as MNHEY and CDR2 as SVGAGI. This CDR3 has 15 amino acids. Between the trimmed V and J ends, which lost 5 bases and 4 bases, there was a span of 17 bases. The CDR3 protein is CASSALMGSGYGYTF. CDR3 bases: TGTGCCAGCAGTGCTTTGATGGGCTCGGGCTATGGCTACACCTTC.

This clonotype has a handful of counts. The rearrangement uses TRBV20-1 and TRBJ2-5; D perhaps matches TRBD1 (5 bases). CDR1 is DFQATT and CDR2 is SNEGSKA in the germline V gene (reference sequence). V lost 3 bases, J lost 3 bases, and 14 bases lay in between. CDR3 length: 14 residues. For the CDR3, the DNA is TGCAGTGCTAGGGGGTTAGGGGTGAAAGAGACCCAGTACTTC. Its protein is CSARGLGVKETQYF.

In its sample, this clonotype was seen many times. The CDR3: CASSLERQGGYEQYF. The CDR3 region has the DNA TGTGCCAGCAGCTTAGAAAGACAGGGCGGCTACGAGCAGTACTTC. The chain employs TRBV11-2 and TRBJ2-7, with 7 bases that match TRBD1. After removal of 0 bases from V and 3 bases from J, the junction contained 5 bases not matched to a gene. Germline-derived CDR1 and CDR2 are SGHAT and FQNNGV. This CDR3 has 15 residues.

This clonotype was seen at least ten times. V gene TRBV21-1 combines with J gene TRBJ1-5; the DNA was not used to check the table's D call, TRBD1. TRBV21-1 is an annotated pseudogene. This CDR3 spans 14 amino acids. The CDR3 protein is CASSKVVVPRPQHF. In DNA, the CDR3 is TGTGCCAGCAGCAAAGTTGTGGTCCCACGGCCCCAGCATTTT.

This clonotype was counted many times. The rearrangement joins TRBV10-3 to TRBJ2-3; unclear D gene. The germline CDR1 and CDR2 sequences are ENHRY and SYGVKD. Trimming removed 4 bases at V and 4 bases at J, with 3 bases between. CDR3 length equals 11 residues. This CDR3 is CAISASDTQYF. The CDR3 DNA sequence: TGTGCCATCAGTGCATCAGATACGCAGTATTTT.

The CDR3 reads CAISEFGQGAYEQYF. The CDR3 bases are TGTGCCATCAGTGAGTTCGGACAGGGGGCCTACGAGCAGTACTTC. The chain combines TRBV10-3 with TRBJ2-7; 10 bases are shared with TRBD1. The CDR3 sequence is 15 residues long. V shed 1 base and J 2 bases; nucleotides not matched to a gene: 2. Per the germline V gene, CDR1 is ENHRY and CDR2 is SYGVKD.

This chain links TRBV5-1 with TRBJ2-1; D is possibly TRBD1 (6 bases). Trimming left V 1 base short and J 5 bases short, with 13 bases between. This CDR3 has 15 amino acids. Germline values: CDR1 SGHRS, CDR2 YFSETQ. The CDR3 nucleotides are TGCGCCAGCAGCTTGCCGACAGGCCTGGACAATGAGCAGTTCTTC. Protein sequence: CASSLPTGLDNEQFF.

Turning to this clonotype: A single base separates this from a much larger clone, so it may be a read error. The CDR3 sequence: CSSARVTWGSAEAFF. CDR3 in DNA: TGTTCCAGCGCCAGGGTGACCTGGGGTAGTGCTGAAGCTTTCTTT. The V gene is TRBV12-3 or TRBV12-4, the J gene TRBJ1-1; tentatively, D is TRBD1 (5 bases). This CDR3 has 15 residues.

This clonotype was seen at least ten times. CDR3 nucleotides: TGTGCCAGCAGTAAAGGACAGGGGGCGATGAAACCTGAAGCTTTCTTT. Amino acids: CASSKGQGAMKPEAFF. The chain has TRBV2 and TRBJ1-1; 11 bases align to TRBD1. This CDR3 is 16 amino acids long. The trim removed 5 bases at V and 6 bases at J, leaving 11 bases unmatched. Germline CDR1 SNHLY, CDR2 FYNNEI.

This clonotype has ten or more counts. The V gene is TRBV20-1, the J gene TRBJ2-3; 14 bases align to TRBD2. The CDR3 runs to 19 residues. CDR1 is DFQATT, CDR2 SNEGSKA, per germline (reference sequence). After removal of 2 bases from V and 5 bases from J, the junction contained 15 bases not matched to a gene. CDR3 bases: TGCAGTGCTAGAAACCCGAGACTAGCGGGGGGGCTAGGTCGAGATACGCAGTATTTT. Amino acid sequence: CSARNPRLAGGLGRDTQYF.

This clonotype was seen repeatedly, ten times or more. This chain joins TRBV19 and TRBJ1-2; tentatively, D is TRBD1 (6 bases). The V end lost 9 bases, the J end lost 4 bases, and 15 bases lay between the germline ends. Germline values: CDR1 LNHDA, CDR2 SQIVND (reference sequence). The CDR3 covers 13 residues. This chain's CDR3 is CASQRGGLYGYTF. Written as DNA, the CDR3 is TGTGCCAGCCAGCGTGGGGGGCTCTATGGCTACACCTTC.

In its sample, this clonotype was seen many times. The rearrangement links TRBV4-2 to TRBJ1-2, with D maybe TRBD1 (5 bases). Germline assignment: CDR1 LGHNA and CDR2 YNFKEQ. The V gene lost 0 bases and the J gene lost 4 bases, with 9 bases spanning the gap. The CDR3 is 14 amino acids. CDR3 loop: CASSQDRTGYGYTF. The CDR3, as DNA: TGTGCCAGCAGCCAAGATCGAACAGGCTATGGCTACACCTTC.

This clonotype is categorized as medium-sized. The chain joins TRBV7-8 to TRBJ2-5; possibly TRBD2 for D (5 bases). V lost 5 bases, J lost 7 bases, and 20 bases lay in between. Germline-derived CDR1 and CDR2 are SGHVS and FQNEAQ. This CDR3 region has 15 residues. The CDR3 loop is CASSQIRTRLGTQYF. As DNA, the CDR3 is TGTGCCAGCAGCCAGATCAGGACTCGACTGGGGACCCAGTACTTC.

This clonotype was recorded many times. J is TRBJ2-3 and V is TRBV7-6, with unresolved D. The ends were cut back, 5 bases at V and 3 bases at J, with 12 bases in the middle. The CDR3 consists of 14 residues. CDR1 is SGHVS and CDR2 is FNYEAQ in the germline V gene. The DNA for the CDR3 is TGTGCCAGCAGCCCTTGGGGTAGAACAGATACGCAGTATTTT. Amino acid sequence: CASSPWGRTDTQYF. The full variable domain, with the rest looked up from reference TRBV7-6 and TRBJ2-3, is GAGVSQSPRYKVTKRGQDVALRCDPISGHVSLYWYRQALGQGPEFLTYFNYEAQQDKSGLPNDRFSAERPEGSISTLTIQRTEQRDSAMYRCASSPWGRTDTQYFGPGTRLTVL.